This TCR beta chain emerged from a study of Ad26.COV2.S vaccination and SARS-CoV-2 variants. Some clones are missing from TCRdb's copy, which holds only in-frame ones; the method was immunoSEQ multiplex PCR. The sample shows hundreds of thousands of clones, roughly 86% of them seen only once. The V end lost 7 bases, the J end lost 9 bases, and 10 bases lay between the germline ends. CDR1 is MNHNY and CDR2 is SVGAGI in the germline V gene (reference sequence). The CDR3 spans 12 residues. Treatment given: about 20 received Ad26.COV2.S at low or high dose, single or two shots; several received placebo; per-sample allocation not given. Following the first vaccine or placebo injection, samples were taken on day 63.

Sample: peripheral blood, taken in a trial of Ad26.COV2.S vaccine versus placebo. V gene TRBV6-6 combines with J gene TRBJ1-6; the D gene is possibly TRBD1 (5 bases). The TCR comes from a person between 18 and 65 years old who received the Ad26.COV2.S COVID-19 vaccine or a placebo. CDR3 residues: CASTGTGSPLHF. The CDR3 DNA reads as TGTGCCAGCACCGGGACGGGTTCACCCCTCCACTTT.